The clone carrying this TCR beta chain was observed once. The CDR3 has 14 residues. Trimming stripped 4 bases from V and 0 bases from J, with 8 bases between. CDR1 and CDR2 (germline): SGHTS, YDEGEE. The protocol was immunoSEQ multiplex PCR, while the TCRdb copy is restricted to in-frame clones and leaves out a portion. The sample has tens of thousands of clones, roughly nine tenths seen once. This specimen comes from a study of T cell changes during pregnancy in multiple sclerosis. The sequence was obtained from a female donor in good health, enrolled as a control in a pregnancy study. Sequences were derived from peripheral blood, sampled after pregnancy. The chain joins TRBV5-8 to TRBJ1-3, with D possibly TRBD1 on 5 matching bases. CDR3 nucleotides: TGTGCCAGCAGCCGTGGGGCCTCTGGAAACACCATATATTTT. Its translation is CASSRGASGNTIYF.